These 24 T cell receptor beta chains were all obtained from the same sample, sequenced in a study of blood T cell repertoires in COVID-19. Profiling relied on immunoSEQ multiplex PCR, and the TCRdb table lists in-frame clones only, not all of them. This sample has 250,000 to 350,000 clones, with almost 90% found just once. Sequences were obtained from PBMCs or T cells enriched from blood (not recorded which). The receptors stem from a woman aged 18 to 35 with acute COVID-19.

The chain carries TRBV3-1 (or the pseudogene TRBV3-2) and TRBJ1-2; 9 bases map to TRBD1. This CDR3 is built from 13 residues. V lost 4 bases to trimming and J lost 5 bases; unmatched junction nucleotides: 2. Germline V CDR1 and CDR2: LGHDT, YNNKEL (reference sequence). This chain's CDR3 is CASSLGQGYGYTF. In DNA, the CDR3 is TGTGCCAGCAGCCTCGGACAGGGGTATGGCTACACCTTC.

V usage is TRBV27 and J usage is TRBJ2-1, with 7 positions matching TRBD1. This CDR3 has 14 residues. V trimming: 6 bases; J trimming: 6 bases; junction bases outside the gene matches: 8. Germline CDR1 MNHEY, CDR2 SMNVEV (reference sequence). CDR3 sequence reads: CASSPQGSGNEQFF. The DNA of the CDR3 is TGTGCCAGCAGCCCACAGGGGAGTGGCAATGAGCAGTTCTTC.

The rearrangement uses TRBV27 and TRBJ1-6; 10 bases are shared with TRBD1. The CDR3 sequence is 16 residues long. Germline CDR1 reads MNHEY; CDR2 reads SMNVEV (reference sequence). Losses at the gene ends were 2 bases for V and 7 bases for J; bases not matched to a gene: 5. CDR3 loop: CASSLIWTGGNSPLHF. Here the CDR3 DNA reads TGTGCCAGCAGTTTAATTTGGACAGGGGGAAATTCACCCCTCCACTTT.

The chain recombines TRBV2 with TRBJ1-5, with 7 positions matching TRBD1. The trim removed 2 bases at V and 4 bases at J, leaving 8 bases unmatched. Germline V lookup: CDR1 SNHLY, CDR2 FYNNEI. The CDR3 is 16 residues long. The CDR3 here is CASSESTGTLNQPQHF. Written as DNA, the CDR3 is TGTGCCAGCAGTGAATCGACAGGGACCCTTAATCAGCCCCAGCATTTT.

This chain links TRBV14 with TRBJ1-1; the match to TRBD1 covers 7 bases. Germline-derived CDR1 and CDR2 are SGHDN and FVKESK. The CDR3 runs to 13 residues. With 6 bases clipped from V and 5 bases from J, the junction kept 6 bases outside the gene matches. CDR3: CASSSTGRTEAFF. The CDR3 bases are TGTGCCAGCAGTTCGACAGGGCGGACTGAAGCTTTCTTT.

The chain combines TRBV5-8 with TRBJ1-2; 8 bases agree with TRBD1. The germline gives CDR1 SGHTS, CDR2 YDEGEE. The length of the CDR3 is 16 residues. With 2 bases clipped from V and 7 bases from J, the junction kept 13 bases outside the gene matches. CDR3 in amino acids: CASSFRSWTGQSGYTF. CDR3 nucleotides: TGTGCCAGCAGCTTTCGGTCGTGGACAGGGCAAAGTGGCTACACCTTC.

In its sample, this clone was seen a few times. The chain recombines TRBV19 with TRBJ1-5; the D is unclear. The CDR3 has 14 amino acids. With 1 base removed from V and 3 bases from J, the gap between germline ends came to 7 bases. Germline V gene data show CDR1 as LNHDA and CDR2 as SQIVND (reference sequence). The CDR3: CASSIGQNNQPQHF. In DNA form, the CDR3 reads TGTGCCAGTAGTATAGGTCAAAACAATCAGCCCCAGCATTTT. Together with reference TRBV19 and TRBJ1-5, the CDR3 gives the full variable domain: DGGITQSPKYLFRKEGQNVTLSCEQNLNHDAMYWYRQDPGQGLRLIYYSQIVNDFQKGDIAEGYSVSREKKESFPLTVTSAQKNPTAFYLCASSIGQNNQPQHFGDGTRLSIL.

The rearrangement joins TRBV11-2 to TRBJ2-1, with TRBD2 identical over 7 bases. The CDR3 length is 16 residues. With 5 bases clipped from V and 7 bases from J, the junction kept 14 bases outside the gene matches. Germline lookup yields CDR1 SGHAT and CDR2 FQNNGV. The CDR3, as DNA: TGTGCCAGCAGCCCCGAAAGTTGGGGGGGGAGGAATGAGCAGTTCTTC. Amino acids: CASSPESWGGRNEQFF.

This sequence joins TRBV3-1 (or the pseudogene TRBV3-2) and TRBJ2-2; 12 bases match TRBD2. The CDR3 is 20 amino acids. Germline V lookup: CDR1 LGHDT, CDR2 YNNKEL (reference sequence). After removal of 0 bases from V and 1 base from J, the junction contained 9 bases not matched to a gene. The CDR3 spells CASSQDRLAGVIGNTGELFF. As DNA, the CDR3 is TGTGCCAGCAGCCAAGATCGACTAGCGGGAGTAATTGGGAACACCGGGGAGCTGTTTTTT.

This clone was recorded once. V is TRBV19 and J is TRBJ1-6; maybe TRBD1 (6 bases). With 10 bases removed from V and 5 bases from J, the gap between germline ends came to 15 bases. The CDR3 is made up of 14 amino acids. Germline lookup yields CDR1 LNHDA and CDR2 SQIVND (reference sequence). The chain's CDR3 is CATTGTSDNSPLHF. CDR3 bases: TGTGCCACTACCGGGACATCGGATAATTCACCCCTCCACTTT.

The chain couples TRBV12-1 to TRBJ2-1; TRBD2 was called by the table and not checked on the DNA. TRBV12-1 is labeled a pseudogene. The CDR3 spans 10 residues. CDR3 coding DNA: TGTGCCAGCAGCTTTCACGGGAGGTTCTTC. It encodes CASSFHGRFF.

This chain uses TRBV12-5 with TRBJ2-2; a possible D gene is TRBD1 (6 bases). Germline V gene data show CDR1 as LGHNT and CDR2 as FRNRAP. Trimming cost V 4 bases and J 7 bases, with 19 bases left between them. The length of the CDR3 is 16 residues. The CDR3: CASGSGWGLKIGELFF. CDR3 DNA sequence: TGTGCTAGTGGTTCGGGGTGGGGGCTCAAGATCGGGGAGCTGTTTTTT.

The chain is built from TRBV27 and TRBJ2-7; 10 nucleotides line up with TRBD2. V lost 4 bases and J lost 6; bases outside the gene matches: 9. The germline gives CDR1 MNHEY, CDR2 SMNVEV (reference sequence). There are 15 residues in the CDR3. The chain's CDR3 is CASSSISGRLSEQYF. The CDR3 DNA follows: TGTGCCAGCAGTTCGATTAGCGGGAGGTTGAGCGAGCAGTACTTC.

J is TRBJ2-7 and V is TRBV5-4, with 7 bases identical to TRBD2. There are 14 residues in the CDR3. J gave up 2 bases and V 3 bases, and 5 bases lay outside the gene matches. Germline V CDR1 and CDR2: SGHNT, YYREEE (reference sequence). The CDR3 reads CASSSKGRAYEQYF. As DNA, the CDR3 is TGTGCCAGCAGCTCAAAAGGGAGGGCCTACGAGCAGTACTTC.

This clone was seen more than once but under ten times. The J gene is TRBJ2-3, the V gene TRBV15; D remains ambiguous. Germline CDR1 is LNHNV and CDR2 is YYDKDF (reference sequence). V shed 0 bases and J shed 4 bases, with 8 bases lying between them. The CDR3 is 14 amino acids. CDR3 sequence (DNA): TGTGCCACCAGCAGAGATCACACACCAGATACGCAGTATTTT. Translated, it gives CATSRDHTPDTQYF.

This chain uses TRBV23-1 with TRBJ2-5; D gene unclear. TRBV23-1 is assigned to the ORF class and has an uncertain function. Trimming shortened V by 4 bases and J by 1 base, and 19 bases separated the two germline ends. This CDR3 is 17 amino acids long. CDR3 region: CASSPPIALGVQETQYF. DNA of the CDR3: TGCGCCAGCAGTCCTCCGATAGCCCTCGGAGTCCAAGAGACCCAGTACTTC.

The gene calls are TRBV19 and TRBJ1-2; D call uncertain. With 11 bases removed from V and 4 bases from J, the gap between germline ends came to 11 bases. The germline gives CDR1 LNHDA, CDR2 SQIVND (reference sequence). The CDR3 extends over 11 amino acids. CDR3 in amino acids: CASHHPYGYTF. DNA for the CDR3: TGTGCCTCACATCACCCCTATGGCTACACCTTC.

The CDR3 spells CASSSTGSRGQPQHF. The DNA of the CDR3 is TGTGCCAGCAGTTCCACCGGGTCTCGAGGTCAGCCCCAGCATTTT. The chain links TRBV27 to TRBJ1-5; D is ambiguous. The CDR3 totals 15 residues. Per the germline V gene, CDR1 is MNHEY and CDR2 is SMNVEV (reference sequence). The V and J ends lost 4 bases and 6 bases respectively, with 16 bases between them.

This sequence joins TRBV14 and TRBJ1-2; D might be TRBD1 (6 bases). Trimming removed 4 bases at V and 4 bases at J, with 10 bases between. Germline CDR1 is SGHDN and CDR2 is FVKESK. The CDR3 has 13 residues. The CDR3 bases are TGTGCCAGCAGCCTGGACAGCCGCTATGGCTACACCTTC. Its translation: CASSLDSRYGYTF.

CDR3 nucleotide sequence: TGTGCCAGCAGTTACTTACGACTGGCAGGGCGCCGTTCCTACGAGCAGTACTTC. This codes for CASSYLRLAGRRSYEQYF. This sequence joins TRBV6-2 or TRBV6-3 and TRBJ2-7; TRBD1 is a possible D gene (5 bases). Trimming took off 1 base at V and 1 base at J, with 20 bases between the two ends. The CDR3 extends over 18 amino acids. Germline CDR1 MNHEY, CDR2 SVGEGT.

The gene calls are TRBV6-5 and TRBJ1-6; no clear D gene. The CDR3 length is 15 residues. The germline V gene encodes CDR1 MNHEY and CDR2 SVGAGI. With 3 bases removed from V and 9 bases from J, the gap between germline ends came to 15 bases. CDR3 nucleotides: TGTGCCAGCAGTTATGAGGGAGAGGGTGCTTCACCCCTCCACTTT. Protein: CASSYEGEGASPLHF.

The J gene is TRBJ1-1, the V gene TRBV7-3; D gene unclear. This CDR3 comprises 13 residues. V was cut by 3 bases and J by 7 bases, with 12 bases left in between. Germline CDR1 is SGHTA and CDR2 is FQGTGA. The chain's CDR3 is CASSFGPLGEAFF. CDR3 DNA sequence: TGTGCCAGCAGCTTTGGGCCTCTCGGTGAAGCTTTCTTT. The variable domain in full, with the rest retrieved from reference TRBV7-3 and TRBJ1-1, is GAGVSQTPSNKVTEKGKYVELRCDPISGHTALYWYRQSLGQGPEFLIYFQGTGAADDSGLPNDRFFAVRPEGSVSTLKIQRTERGDSAVYLCASSFGPLGEAFFGQGTRLTVV.

This chain joins TRBV28 and TRBJ2-1; 9 positions match TRBD2. V lost 3 bases to trimming and J lost 2 bases; unmatched junction nucleotides: 8. The CDR3 length is 17 residues. The germline gives CDR1 MDHEN, CDR2 SYDVKM. The CDR3 region is CASSFLHRGRAYNEQFF. DNA of the CDR3: TGTGCCAGCAGTTTCCTCCACCGCGGGAGGGCCTACAATGAGCAGTTCTTC.

This clone was found a few times. V usage is TRBV28 and J usage is TRBJ2-3; possibly TRBD2 for D (6 bases). This CDR3 is 15 amino acids long. Trimming removed 5 bases from V and 2 bases from J, with 14 bases in between. Germline CDR1 reads MDHEN; CDR2 reads SYDVKM. CDR3 protein: CASSTRDSPTDTQYF. CDR3 nucleotide sequence: TGTGCCAGCAGTACAAGGGACTCGCCCACAGATACGCAGTATTTT.